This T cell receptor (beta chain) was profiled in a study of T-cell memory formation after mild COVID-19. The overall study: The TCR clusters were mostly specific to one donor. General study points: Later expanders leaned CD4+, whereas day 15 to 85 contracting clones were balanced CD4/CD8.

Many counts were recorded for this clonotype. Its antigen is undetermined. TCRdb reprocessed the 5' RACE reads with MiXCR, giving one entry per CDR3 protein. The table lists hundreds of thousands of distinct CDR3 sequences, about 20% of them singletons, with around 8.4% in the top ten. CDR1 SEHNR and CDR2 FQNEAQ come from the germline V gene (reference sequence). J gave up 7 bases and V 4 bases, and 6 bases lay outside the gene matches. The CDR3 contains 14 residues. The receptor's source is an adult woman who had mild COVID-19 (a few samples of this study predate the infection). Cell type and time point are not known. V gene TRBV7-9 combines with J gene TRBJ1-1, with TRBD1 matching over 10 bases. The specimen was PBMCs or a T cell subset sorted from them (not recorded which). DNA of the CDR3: TGTGCCAGCAGCTCCGGGACAGGGGCCATTGAAGCTTTCTTT. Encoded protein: CASSSGTGAIEAFF.